This T cell receptor beta chain was sequenced for a study of brain T cells in children with intractable seizures. Study conclusions and caveats: HCMV serostatus was not known, and viral specificity came from CDR3 similarity only.

The table came from immunoSEQ multiplex PCR; TCRdb's copy has only in-frame clones and leaves some out. This table holds 340,000 or so clones, approximately 93% found once. Time point indicated: blood from clinic visit 5 months post-surgery; TSC patient then seizure free. Sequencing was limited to surgery cases with top T cell transcript signatures in brain tissue. With regard to this clone: Its antigen is unidentified.

V gave up 4 bases and J gave up 1 base, with 9 bases separating them. This CDR3 contains 13 residues. In germline, CDR1 is GTSNPN, CDR2 SVGIG (reference sequence). The receptor was derived from a boy under two years old with tuberous sclerosis and intractable seizures. The sample consisted of peripheral blood, taken approximately 5 months after surgery. The rearrangement joins TRBV30 to TRBJ2-3, with no clear D. For the CDR3, the DNA is TGTGCCTGGAAACCCCTGGGCACAGATACGCAGTATTTT. Amino acids: CAWKPLGTDTQYF. The full variable domain, completed using reference TRBV30 and TRBJ2-3, is SQTIHQWPATLVQPVGSPLSLECTVEGTSNPNLYWYRQAAGRGLQLLFYSVGIGQISSEVPQNLSASRPQDRQFILSSKKLLLSDSGFYLCAWKPLGTDTQYFGPGTRLTVL.